This T cell receptor (beta chain) was sequenced during a study of PD-1 blockade in classical Hodgkin lymphoma. After autologous stem cell transplantation all patients relapsed, and prior brentuximab vedotin exposure differed between cohorts. Researchers used magnetic negative selection to pull out pure CD4+ T cells from thawed PBMCs. V lost 0 bases, J lost 2 bases, and 7 bases lay in between. This CDR3 has 14 residues. Germline V gives CDR1 LGHNA, CDR2 YSLEER. Findings of the study overall: With CD4+ cells, TCR diversity rose significantly by C4D1, but not with CD8+ cells. Later analyses included only patients treated at least 1 year post-ASCT. Underlying causes for the observed repertoire differences were not defined, possibly disease activity or prior therapy.

As regards this clone: The target antigen is unknown.

The table came from immunoSEQ multiplex PCR; TCRdb's copy has only in-frame clones and leaves some out. Of about 29,000 clones in the sample, less than 90% are singletons; the top ten hold around 2.4%. The chain uses TRBV4-3 and TRBJ1-2; no firm D call. The sequence was collected from a human donor with classical Hodgkin lymphoma. The sequencing here drew on CD4+ T cells from blood, taken at baseline. The CDR3 nucleotides read TGCGCCAGCAGCCAAGATAAGGGAAACTATGGCTACACCTTC. It encodes CASSQDKGNYGYTF.